Listed below are T cell receptor beta chains from one sample, sequenced in a study of blood T cell repertoires in COVID-19. TCRdb keeps only in-frame clones here, not all; method: immunoSEQ multiplex PCR. The repertoire has roughly 500,000 clones, roughly 90% of them found once; the top ten carry 1.5% to 2%. Sequencing input: PBMCs or T cells enriched from blood (not recorded which). These TCRs come from a woman aged 40 to 50 who had recovered from COVID-19. Both conserved end residues are part of each CDR3. Each record gives: D gene, clone size, J gene, CDR3 length, V gene, CDR3 protein, CDR3 DNA. D genes are given only for firm matches. Clone size is shown for a subset of rows, as once, few, many or a class of expanded clone.

TRBD1 | - | TRBJ1-3 | 17 | TRBV19 | CASSTTGTGGAGNTIYF | TGTGCCAGTAGTACCACCGGGACAGGGGGCGCTGGAAACACCATATATTTT
TRBD2 | - | TRBJ2-5 | 16 | TRBV10-2 | CASRPTSGVDQETQYF | TGCGCCAGCAGACCTACTAGCGGGGTGGACCAAGAGACCCAGTACTTC
- | - | TRBJ2-7 | 14 | TRBV12-5 | CASGLGALFGEQYF | TGTGCTAGTGGTTTGGGGGCGCTTTTTGGCGAGCAGTACTTC
TRBD1 | - | TRBJ1-6 | 14 | TRBV5-1 | CASSSRQGNSPLHF | TGCGCCAGCAGCTCAAGACAGGGCAATTCACCCCTCCACTTT
TRBD2 | - | TRBJ2-3 | 16 | TRBV7-9 | CASSLARREIADTQYF | TGTGCCAGCAGCTTAGCCCGGCGGGAGATCGCAGATACGCAGTATTTT
- | - | TRBJ1-2 | 15 | TRBV7-9 | CASSPTGGTSYGYTF | TGTGCCAGCAGCCCGACCGGGGGGACTAGCTATGGCTACACCTTC
TRBD1 | - | TRBJ2-4 | 15 | TRBV24-1 | CATSAGQGFENIQYF | TGTGCCACAAGCGCGGGACAGGGGTTCGAAAACATTCAGTACTTC
- | - | TRBJ1-3 | 15 | TRBV7-6 | CASSLDVSSGNTIYF | TGTGCCAGCAGCTTAGACGTGAGCTCTGGAAACACCATATATTTT
TRBD2 | - | TRBJ2-3 | 18 | TRBV19 | CASSMVIAGGRSTDTQYF | TGTGCCAGTAGTATGGTCATAGCGGGAGGGCGTAGCACAGATACGCAGTATTTT
- | once | TRBJ1-5 | 14 | TRBV7-9 | CASSNRGAGQPQHF | TGTGCCAGCTCCAACCGGGGGGCAGGGCAGCCCCAGCATTTT
TRBD2 | - | TRBJ2-3 | 17 | TRBV10-2 | CASSRTGTSGKTDTQYF | TGCGCCAGCAGTCGGACCGGGACTAGCGGGAAGACAGATACGCAGTATTTT
TRBD2 | - | TRBJ2-5 | 13 | TRBV2 | CASILAVGETQYF | TGTGCCAGCATCCTAGCGGTCGGGGAGACCCAGTACTTC
- | - | TRBJ2-1 | 13 | TRBV6-5 | CASRAQGYNEQFF | TGTGCCAGCAGGGCGCAGGGTTACAATGAGCAGTTCTTC
TRBD2 | - | TRBJ2-3 | 16 | TRBV13 | CASSRTSGSITDTQYF | TGTGCCAGCAGCCGGACTAGCGGGAGTATCACAGATACGCAGTATTTT
- | - | TRBJ2-7 | 15 | TRBV4-1 | CASSHGLSGAYEQYF | TGCGCCAGCAGCCACGGACTCAGCGGCGCCTACGAGCAGTACTTC
- | - | TRBJ1-1 | 14 | TRBV18 | CASSPPSVNTEAFF | TGTGCCAGCTCACCACCATCAGTGAACACTGAAGCTTTCTTT
TRBD2 | - | TRBJ2-1 | 13 | TRBV29-1 | CSVGRLAGDEQFF | TGCAGCGTCGGTCGACTAGCGGGAGATGAGCAGTTCTTC
TRBD1 | - | TRBJ2-7 | 14 | TRBV3-1/TRBV3-2 | CASSQADRESEQYF | TGTGCCAGCAGCCAAGCCGACAGGGAGTCCGAGCAGTACTTC
TRBD2 | once | TRBJ2-1 | 14 | TRBV2 | CASRLAGLYMEQFF | TGTGCCAGCAGACTAGCGGGACTCTACATGGAGCAGTTCTTC
- | - | TRBJ2-6 | 18 | TRBV28 | CASSLLVGTPSGANVLTF | TGTGCCAGCAGTTTATTGGTTGGGACACCCTCTGGGGCCAACGTCCTGACTTTC
TRBD2 | - | TRBJ2-1 | 14 | TRBV5-4 | CASSPAGGVNEQFF | TGTGCCAGCAGCCCCGCGGGAGGCGTTAATGAGCAGTTCTTC
- | - | TRBJ2-1 | 16 | TRBV5-1 | CASSGGSGGTPNEQFF | TGCGCCAGCAGCGGGGGGTCGGGCGGAACCCCCAATGAGCAGTTCTTC
- | - | TRBJ2-5 | 15 | TRBV4-3 | CASSSRLGRQETQYF | TGCGCCAGCAGCAGCCGACTAGGACGACAAGAGACCCAGTACTTC
- | - | TRBJ2-1 | 17 | TRBV7-9 | CASSLGGRGSASNEQFF | TGTGCCAGCAGCTTAGGAGGAAGGGGTTCTGCAAGCAATGAGCAGTTCTTC
- | - | TRBJ2-6 | 14 | TRBV14 | CASEASSGANVLTF | TGTGCCAGCGAGGCTAGCTCTGGGGCCAACGTCCTGACTTTC
- | - | TRBJ2-6 | 17 | TRBV4-3 | CASSPPGAVIGANVLTF | TGCGCCAGCAGCCCCCCTGGGGCAGTAATTGGGGCCAACGTCCTGACTTTC
- | - | TRBJ1-3 | 16 | TRBV6-2/TRBV6-3 | CASSTMWAASGNTIYF | TGTGCCAGCAGTACAATGTGGGCAGCCTCTGGAAACACCATATATTTT
- | once | TRBJ1-2 | 14 | TRBV18 | CASSPRGLGYGYTF | TGTGCCAGCTCACCCCGAGGGTTAGGCTATGGCTACACCTTC
- | - | TRBJ1-5 | 14 | TRBV5-1 | CASSLEGVDQPQHF | TGCGCCAGCAGCTTGGAAGGGGTTGATCAGCCCCAGCATTTT
TRBD1 | - | TRBJ1-2 | 21 | TRBV15 | CATSTRRTGQGQSVTNYGYTF | TGTGCCACCAGCACACGACGCACGGGACAGGGGCAAAGCGTTACTAACTATGGCTACACCTTC
TRBD1 | - | TRBJ1-1 | 17 | TRBV7-2 | CASSLAVTGPMNTEAFF | TGTGCCAGCAGCTTAGCTGTGACAGGGCCCATGAACACTGAAGCTTTCTTT
TRBD1 | - | TRBJ2-7 | 13 | TRBV6-5 | CASSYGAATGRYF | TGTGCCAGCAGTTACGGCGCCGCGACAGGGCGGTACTTC
- | once | TRBJ2-7 | 17 | TRBV21-1 | CASSAGRDSRSFYEQYF | TGTGCCAGCAGCGCAGGCCGGGACTCCCGCTCCTTCTACGAGCAGTACTTC
- | - | TRBJ2-7 | 14 | TRBV7-9 | CASSPTGYSYEQYF | TGTGCCAGCAGCCCAACAGGGTACTCCTACGAGCAGTACTTC
- | - | TRBJ2-1 | 13 | TRBV5-6 | CASSPGRENEQFF | TGTGCCAGCAGCCCGGGCCGGGAGAATGAGCAGTTCTTC
- | - | TRBJ1-1 | 11 | TRBV6-5 | CASKAGFEAFF | TGTGCCAGCAAGGCAGGATTTGAAGCTTTCTTT
- | few | TRBJ1-2 | 12 | TRBV9 | CASSADFYGYTF | TGTGCCAGCTCAGCAGACTTCTATGGCTACACCTTC
- | - | TRBJ2-1 | 16 | TRBV6-1 | CASSVTTGSSYNEQFF | TGTGCCAGCAGTGTAACTACAGGGAGCTCCTACAATGAGCAGTTCTTC
- | - | TRBJ1-2 | 15 | TRBV2 | CASTLEGGSGGGYTF | TGTGCCAGCACCCTTGAAGGGGGTTCCGGCGGTGGCTACACCTTC
- | - | TRBJ1-5 | 12 | TRBV19 | CASTHSNQPQHF | TGTGCCAGTACACATAGCAATCAGCCCCAGCATTTT
- | - | TRBJ1-1 | 14 | TRBV5-8 | CASSPTGLNTEAFF | TGTGCCAGCAGCCCGACAGGTCTGAACACTGAAGCTTTCTTT
- | - | TRBJ1-1 | 13 | TRBV7-9 | CASSSGHGGVAFF | TGTGCCAGCAGCTCCGGGCACGGGGGGGTGGCTTTCTTT
- | - | TRBJ1-1 | 13 | TRBV4-1 | CASSQGGRHGLIF | TGCGCCAGCAGCCAAGGCGGTCGGCATGGTCTTATCTTT
TRBD1 | - | TRBJ1-2 | 18 | TRBV4-3 | CASSQDRGGTGGDYGYTF | TGCGCCAGCAGCCAAGATCGGGGAGGGACAGGGGGAGACTATGGCTACACCTTC
TRBD2 | - | TRBJ2-1 | 15 | TRBV5-4 | CASSLGSSGRDEQFF | TGTGCCAGCAGCTTGGGATCTAGCGGGAGAGATGAGCAGTTCTTC
TRBD1 | - | TRBJ2-5 | 16 | TRBV7-8 | CASSLRQGAILETQYF | TGTGCCAGCAGCTTAAGACAGGGGGCGATTTTGGAGACCCAGTACTTC
TRBD1 | - | TRBJ1-1 | 14 | TRBV3-1/TRBV3-2 | CASSQLTGYTEAFF | TGTGCCAGCAGCCAACTGACAGGGTACACTGAAGCTTTCTTT
- | once | TRBJ2-1 | 13 | TRBV7-8 | CASSPTPGYEQFF | TGTGCCAGCAGCCCTACCCCGGGATATGAGCAGTTCTTC
- | - | TRBJ2-3 | 14 | TRBV19 | CASSIGVSTDTQYF | TGTGCCAGTAGTATAGGCGTCTCCACAGATACGCAGTATTTT
TRBD2 | - | TRBJ2-7 | 16 | TRBV7-8 | CASSLAVGGGSYEQYF | TGTGCCAGCAGCTTAGCGGTCGGCGGGGGCTCCTACGAGCAGTACTTC
- | - | TRBJ1-1 | 16 | TRBV9 | CASSVGTRGSITEAFF | TGTGCCAGCAGCGTGGGTACCAGGGGAAGTATCACTGAAGCTTTCTTT
- | - | TRBJ2-5 | 12 | TRBV5-5 | CASRRVQETQYF | TGTGCCAGTAGGAGGGTGCAAGAGACCCAGTACTTC
TRBD1 | - | TRBJ1-2 | 16 | TRBV9 | CASSQGGQGPYYGYTF | TGTGCCAGCAGCCAGGGGGGACAGGGGCCCTACTATGGCTACACCTTC
TRBD2 | - | TRBJ2-1 | 16 | TRBV4-3 | CASSQDTSDIYNEQFF | TGCGCCAGCAGCCAAGATACTAGCGACATCTACAATGAGCAGTTCTTC
- | once | TRBJ1-3 | 15 | TRBV7-2 | CASSQGQFSGNTIYF | TGTGCCAGCAGCCAGGGGCAGTTCTCTGGAAACACCATATATTTT
TRBD2 | - | TRBJ2-7 | 15 | TRBV18 | CASSPGGDRVYEQYF | TGTGCCAGCTCACCCGGGGGGGATAGGGTCTACGAGCAGTACTTC
- | - | TRBJ1-1 | 14 | TRBV5-3 | CARPPGQGSTEAFF | TGTGCCAGACCCCCGGGCCAAGGGAGCACTGAAGCTTTCTTT
- | - | TRBJ1-1 | 14 | TRBV28 | CASSLGTSNTEAFF | TGTGCCAGCAGTTTAGGGACATCGAACACTGAAGCTTTCTTT
TRBD2 | - | TRBJ2-4 | 14 | TRBV19 | CASQWSSGGLVQYF | TGTGCCAGTCAGTGGAGTAGCGGGGGGTTGGTTCAGTACTTC
- | - | TRBJ2-3 | 15 | TRBV5-4 | CASSPTGTSTDTQYF | TGTGCCAGCAGCCCGACCGGGACTAGCACAGATACGCAGTATTTT